A single sample is the source of the 22 T cell receptor beta chains below, sequenced in a study of blood T cell repertoires in COVID-19. TCRdb's copy holds only in-frame clones and misses some; the assay was immunoSEQ multiplex PCR. The sample lists about 110,000 clones, about 90% seen once, with 2.4% in the top ten. Sequencing was performed on peripheral blood. These receptors were taken from a human donor in a cohort sampled during active COVID-19.

The chain recombines TRBV5-1 with TRBJ2-1; D ambiguous. The germline V and J ends were trimmed by 1 base and 0 bases, with 17 bases remaining between them. This CDR3 is 18 amino acids long. CDR1 and CDR2 from the germline V gene are SGHRS and YFSETQ. The CDR3 nucleotides read TGCGCCAGCAGCTTGAGGCCCTCAGGTTCGTCCTCCTACAATGAGCAGTTCTTC. Its protein product is CASSLRPSGSSSYNEQFF.

J is TRBJ1-5 and V is TRBV28; 12 positions agree with TRBD1. With V trimmed by 8 bases and J by 1 base, 12 bases remained unmatched. Germline loops: CDR1 MDHEN, CDR2 SYDVKM. The CDR3 contains 18 residues. CDR3 nucleotide sequence: TGTGCCAGCGGAGGGGGGACAGGGGGCTTGTCGAGCAATCAGCCCCAGCATTTT. As protein: CASGGGTGGLSSNQPQHF. The complete variable domain, with remaining parts taken from reference TRBV28 and TRBJ1-5, reads DVKVTQSSRYLVKRTGEKVFLECVQDMDHENMFWYRQDPGLGLRLIYFSYDVKMKEKGDIPEGYSVSREKKERFSLILESASTNQTSMYLCASGGGTGGLSSNQPQHFGDGTRLSIL.

As DNA, the CDR3 is TGTGCCAGCAGCTTAGCCTATTTTCTAGCGGGAGCAAGATACAATGAGCAGTTCTTC. Translating gives CASSLAYFLAGARYNEQFF. The J gene is TRBJ2-1, the V gene TRBV7-9, with 10 bases aligning to TRBD2. CDR3 size: 19 residues. The V gene's germline CDR1 is SEHNR and CDR2 FQNEAQ (reference sequence). Trimming removed 0 bases from V and 4 bases from J; junction bases left unmatched: 12.

The J gene is TRBJ2-2, the V gene TRBV2; tentatively, D is TRBD1 (6 bases). The CDR3 length is 16 residues. Germline V gives CDR1 SNHLY, CDR2 FYNNEI. V lost 5 bases and J 2 bases, leaving 15 bases between the germline ends. The CDR3 DNA reads TGTGCCAGCAGTCCGATTGGGGGCGCAAACACCGGGGAGCTGTTTTTT. The encoded protein is CASSPIGGANTGELFF.

This chain connects TRBV5-1 to TRBJ2-5; 8 bases agree with TRBD1. V lost 0 bases to trimming and J lost 1 base; unmatched junction nucleotides: 2. This CDR3 is built from 15 residues. Per the germline V gene, CDR1 is SGHRS and CDR2 is YFSETQ. CDR3 loop: CASSLGGQAQETQYF. CDR3 nucleotides: TGCGCCAGCAGCTTGGGGGGACAGGCCCAAGAGACCCAGTACTTC.

This sequence joins TRBV19 and TRBJ2-7, with a tentative D call TRBD2 (6 bases). The V and J ends lost 6 bases and 1 base respectively, with 13 bases between them. In germline, CDR1 is LNHDA, CDR2 SQIVND (reference sequence). CDR3 length: 14 residues. The CDR3 DNA reads TGTGCCAGTAGCGGGGGACCGCTGTCCTACGAGCAGTACTTC. Its translation is CASSGGPLSYEQYF.

The gene calls are TRBV18 and TRBJ1-1, with D possibly TRBD1 on 6 matching bases. Per the germline V gene, CDR1 is KGHSH and CDR2 is LQKENI. V dropped 3 bases and J dropped 5 bases, with 25 bases sitting between them. The CDR3 contains 18 residues. The CDR3 sequence: CASSPIELQGRMGTEAFF. The CDR3 region has the DNA TGTGCCAGCTCACCCATAGAGTTGCAGGGGCGAATGGGTACTGAAGCTTTCTTT.

The chain combines TRBV12-3 or TRBV12-4 with TRBJ1-1; TRBD1 might be the D (6 bases). This CDR3 has 13 residues. V was clipped by 8 bases and J by 2 bases, with 12 bases between them. CDR3 DNA sequence: TGTGCCAGCCTGGGGGCACTTAACACTGAAGCTTTCTTT. This encodes CASLGALNTEAFF.

The chain combines TRBV28 with TRBJ2-3; TRBD2 agrees at 9 bases. The trim removed 5 bases at V and 4 bases at J, leaving 19 bases unmatched. The CDR3 sequence is 19 residues long. CDR1 is MDHEN, CDR2 SYDVKM, per germline. The CDR3 protein is CASSPWGRGGLLEADTQYF. Written as DNA, the CDR3 is TGTGCCAGCAGTCCCTGGGGGCGGGGGGGCCTCTTAGAGGCAGATACGCAGTATTTT.

This sequence joins TRBV19 and TRBJ2-2; D is ambiguous. This CDR3 contains 16 residues. The germline V gene has CDR1 LNHDA and CDR2 SQIVND (reference sequence). Trimming pared 7 bases from V and 0 bases from J, leaving 15 bases between. This CDR3 is CASTPYGSSNTGELFF. CDR3 nucleotide sequence: TGTGCCAGTACCCCCTACGGGTCCTCGAACACCGGGGAGCTGTTTTTT.

This sequence joins TRBV19 and TRBJ1-1; D is possibly TRBD1 (6 bases). The germline gives CDR1 LNHDA, CDR2 SQIVND (reference sequence). This CDR3 is 17 amino acids long. V shed 6 bases and J shed 1 base, with 21 bases lying between them. The CDR3 region has the DNA TGTGCCAGTAGGACCAAACAGGGCTCCACAAGGAACACTGAAGCTTTCTTT. Protein: CASRTKQGSTRNTEAFF. Drawing the rest from reference TRBV19 and TRBJ1-1, the complete variable domain is DGGITQSPKYLFRKEGQNVTLSCEQNLNHDAMYWYRQDPGQGLRLIYYSQIVNDFQKGDIAEGYSVSREKKESFPLTVTSAQKNPTAFYLCASRTKQGSTRNTEAFFGQGTRLTVV.

DNA of the CDR3: TGTGCCTGGAGTGTTTCTAGCGGGAGGGTCAATGAGCAGTTCTTC. It translates to CAWSVSSGRVNEQFF. V usage is TRBV30 and J usage is TRBJ2-1; 12 nucleotides align to TRBD2. The junction had 3 bases not matched to a gene; V was cut back by 0 bases and J by 6 bases. Germline CDR1 is GTSNPN and CDR2 is SVGIG (reference sequence). There are 15 residues in the CDR3.

This clone was seen just once. The V and J genes are TRBV29-1 and TRBJ2-7, with 8 bases that match TRBD2. This CDR3 region has 13 residues. The ends lost 6 bases at V and 0 bases at J; junction bases unmatched: 4. Germline CDR1 and CDR2: SQVTM and ANQGSEA. The CDR3 spells CSVVAGISYEQYF. In DNA, the CDR3 is TGCAGCGTGGTAGCGGGGATCTCCTACGAGCAGTACTTC.

This chain joins TRBV28 and TRBJ2-7, with TRBD2 matching over 8 bases. The CDR3 length is 15 residues. Germline CDR1 MDHEN, CDR2 SYDVKM. After removal of 4 bases from V and 1 base from J, the junction contained 6 bases not matched to a gene. The chain's CDR3 is CASSSHSGVSYEQYF. In DNA, the CDR3 is TGTGCCAGCAGTTCGCATAGCGGGGTGTCCTACGAGCAGTACTTC.

The V call is TRBV9, the J call TRBJ2-1; 9 bases are a match to TRBD2. Per germline, CDR1 SGDLS and CDR2 YYNGEE. V was clipped by 3 bases and J by 3 bases; unmatched bases: 4. This CDR3 comprises 15 residues. This CDR3 is CASSARLADYNEQFF. CDR3 bases: TGTGCCAGCAGCGCTCGACTAGCGGACTACAATGAGCAGTTCTTC.

The gene calls are TRBV4-2 and TRBJ2-7; 12 bases agree with TRBD2. This CDR3 region has 15 residues. J lost 2 bases, V lost 2 bases, and 1 base had no gene match. In germline, CDR1 is LGHNA, CDR2 YNFKEQ. DNA for the CDR3: TGTGCCAGCAGCCAACTAGCGGGAGGGGCCTACGAGCAGTACTTC. Translated, it gives CASSQLAGGAYEQYF.

This clone has only a few counts. This chain joins TRBV7-9 and TRBJ1-2; tentatively, D is TRBD1 (6 bases). CDR3 length equals 14 residues. Per the germline V gene, CDR1 is SEHNR and CDR2 is FQNEAQ (reference sequence). V was clipped by 1 base and J by 2 bases, with 8 bases between them. The CDR3 DNA sequence: TGTGCCAGCAGCTTAGACAGGGAGAACTATGGCTACACCTTC. Translation: CASSLDRENYGYTF.

This chain joins TRBV2 and TRBJ1-1; TRBD1 aligns across 8 bases. With V trimmed by 6 bases and J by 6 bases, 9 bases remained unmatched. This CDR3 is built from 14 residues. Germline V CDR1 and CDR2: SNHLY, FYNNEI. The CDR3 region is CASRDGQGTSEAFF. CDR3 nucleotide sequence: TGTGCCAGCAGGGACGGACAGGGAACATCTGAAGCTTTCTTT.

Only a few counts were recorded for this clone. This chain connects TRBV28 to TRBJ2-3, with a possible D match to TRBD2 (5 bases). Germline V gene lookup returns CDR1 MDHEN and CDR2 SYDVKM. This CDR3 region has 16 residues. Trimming pared 5 bases from V and 2 bases from J, leaving 17 bases between. The CDR3 reads CASSTRLAGYTDTQYF. DNA for the CDR3: TGTGCCAGCAGTACTCGACTGGCGGGTTACACAGATACGCAGTATTTT.

The chain combines TRBV7-6 with TRBJ2-1; 7 bases map to TRBD1. The V and J ends lost 7 bases and 6 bases, in that order; junction bases with no gene match: 12. Germline lookup yields CDR1 SGHVS and CDR2 FNYEAQ. This CDR3 is 15 amino acids long. The CDR3 sequence is CASNPGGLGSNEQFF. The CDR3 coding sequence is TGTGCCAGCAACCCAGGGGGTTTGGGCTCCAATGAGCAGTTCTTC.

As regards this clone: The sample holds other DNA sequences that translate to the same CDR3. V gene TRBV7-3 combines with J gene TRBJ1-1; D possibly corresponds to TRBD1 (6 bases). Trimming took off 5 bases at V and 1 base at J, with 8 bases between the two ends. The CDR3 sequence is 13 residues long. Germline V CDR1 and CDR2: SGHTA, FQGTGA. CDR3 sequence: CASSLQGNTEAFF. The CDR3 DNA reads TGTGCCAGCAGCCTACAGGGGAACACTGAAGCTTTCTTT.

This sequence joins TRBV27 and TRBJ2-1; no clear D gene. This CDR3 contains 14 residues. The V gene's germline CDR1 is MNHEY and CDR2 SMNVEV (reference sequence). Trimming pared 4 bases from V and 3 bases from J, leaving 10 bases between. The CDR3 loop reads CASSWRPFYNEQFF. The DNA of the CDR3 is TGTGCCAGCAGTTGGAGACCCTTCTACAATGAGCAGTTCTTC.